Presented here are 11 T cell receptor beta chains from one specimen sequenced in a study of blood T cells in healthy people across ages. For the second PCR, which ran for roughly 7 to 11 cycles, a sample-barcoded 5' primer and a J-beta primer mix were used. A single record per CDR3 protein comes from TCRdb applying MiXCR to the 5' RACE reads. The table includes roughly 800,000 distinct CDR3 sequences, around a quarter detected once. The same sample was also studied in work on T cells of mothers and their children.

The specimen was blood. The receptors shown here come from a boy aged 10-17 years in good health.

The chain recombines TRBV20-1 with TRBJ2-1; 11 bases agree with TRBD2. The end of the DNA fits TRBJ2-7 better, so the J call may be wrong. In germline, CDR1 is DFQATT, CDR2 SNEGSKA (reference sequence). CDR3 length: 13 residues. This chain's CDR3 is CSALAGGAYEQYF. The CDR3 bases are TGCAGTGCTTTAGCGGGGGGGGCCTACGAGCAGTACTTC.

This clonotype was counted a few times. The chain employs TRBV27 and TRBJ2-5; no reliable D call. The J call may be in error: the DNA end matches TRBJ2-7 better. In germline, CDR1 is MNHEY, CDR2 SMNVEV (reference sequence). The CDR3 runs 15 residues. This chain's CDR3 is CASSLDDSMAYEQYF. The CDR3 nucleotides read TGTGCCAGCAGTTTGGACGACTCCATGGCCTACGAGCAGTACTTC.

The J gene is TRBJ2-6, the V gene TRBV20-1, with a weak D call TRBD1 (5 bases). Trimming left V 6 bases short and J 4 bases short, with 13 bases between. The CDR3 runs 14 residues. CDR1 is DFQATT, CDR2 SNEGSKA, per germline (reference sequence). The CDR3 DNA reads TGCAGTGCAAGAAGGGGATCCGGGGCCAACGTCCTGACTTTC. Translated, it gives CSARRGSGANVLTF.

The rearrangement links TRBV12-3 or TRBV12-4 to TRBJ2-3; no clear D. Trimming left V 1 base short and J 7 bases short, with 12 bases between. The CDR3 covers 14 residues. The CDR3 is CASSLVHLPYTQYF. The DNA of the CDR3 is TGTGCCAGCAGTTTAGTACATCTTCCTTATACGCAGTATTTT.

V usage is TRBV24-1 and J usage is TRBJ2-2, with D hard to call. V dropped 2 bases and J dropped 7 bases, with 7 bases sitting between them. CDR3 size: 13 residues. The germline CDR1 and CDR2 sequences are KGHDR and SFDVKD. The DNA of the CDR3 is TGTGCCACCAGTGATTCGTTGATCGGGGAGCTGTTTTTT. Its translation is CATSDSLIGELFF.

The CDR3 loop reads CASRTDGESAEAFF. Written as DNA, the CDR3 is TGTGCCAGCAGGACTGACGGGGAATCGGCTGAAGCTTTCTTT. The V call is TRBV6-2 or TRBV6-3, the J call TRBJ1-1; unclear D gene. Trimming pared 6 bases from V and 6 bases from J, leaving 17 bases between. The CDR3 has 14 residues. Germline V gene lookup returns CDR1 MNHEY and CDR2 SVGEGT.

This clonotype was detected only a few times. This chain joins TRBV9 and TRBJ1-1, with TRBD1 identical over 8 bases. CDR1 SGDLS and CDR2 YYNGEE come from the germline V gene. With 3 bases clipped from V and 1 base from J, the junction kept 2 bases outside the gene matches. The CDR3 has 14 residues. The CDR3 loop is CASSAGGENTEAFF. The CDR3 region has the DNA TGTGCCAGCAGCGCAGGGGGCGAGAACACTGAAGCTTTCTTT.

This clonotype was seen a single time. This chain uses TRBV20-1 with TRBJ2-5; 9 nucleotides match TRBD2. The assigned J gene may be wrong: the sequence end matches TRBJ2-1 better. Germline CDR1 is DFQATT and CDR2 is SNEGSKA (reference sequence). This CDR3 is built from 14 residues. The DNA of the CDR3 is TGCAGTGAAAGGAAACTAGCGGGTCTGAATGAGCAGTTCTTC. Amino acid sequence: CSERKLAGLNEQFF.

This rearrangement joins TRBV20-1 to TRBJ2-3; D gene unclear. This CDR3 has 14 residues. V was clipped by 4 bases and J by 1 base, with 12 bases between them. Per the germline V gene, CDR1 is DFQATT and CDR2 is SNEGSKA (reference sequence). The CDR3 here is CSAIQGPGTDTQYF. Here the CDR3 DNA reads TGCAGTGCTATTCAAGGGCCGGGCACAGATACGCAGTATTTT.

For the CDR3, the DNA is TGTGCCAGCAGCCCCTCAGACAGGGTGGACTATGGCTACACCTTC. Residues: CASSPSDRVDYGYTF. The chain has TRBV28 and TRBJ1-2, with 7 bases aligning to TRBD1. The CDR3 has 15 residues. Trimming cost V 6 bases and J 3 bases; bases outside gene matches: 10. The germline V gene encodes CDR1 MDHEN and CDR2 SYDVKM.

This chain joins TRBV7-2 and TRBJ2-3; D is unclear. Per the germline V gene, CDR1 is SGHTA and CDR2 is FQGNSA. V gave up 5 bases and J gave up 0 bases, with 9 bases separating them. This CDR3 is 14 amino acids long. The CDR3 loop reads CASSPVTSTDTQYF. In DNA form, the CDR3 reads TGTGCCAGCAGCCCAGTGACTAGCACAGATACGCAGTATTTT.